The rows below give T cell receptor beta chains drawn from one sample of a study of T cell responses to AZD1222 COVID-19 vaccine. TCRdb's table, derived via immunoSEQ multiplex PCR, lists solely in-frame clones and lacks some. The data hold some 120,000 clones, with approximately 89% observed a single time. Sequenced here: peripheral blood, sampled on day 0 of AZD1222 vaccination. The source of these receptors is an adult in good health. Each CDR3 is given with its conserved first and last residue. A D gene is named only where the DNA matches it firmly. Size tells how often a clone was seen (once, few, many) or the class of an expanded clone, and some rows leave it out.

d_call	j_call	clone_size	v_call	cdr3_length	cdr3_aa	cdr3_nt
TRBD1	TRBJ2-2	NA	TRBV11-2	15	CASSLLTGDTGELFF	TGTGCCAGCAGCTTACTAACAGGGGACACCGGGGAGCTGTTTTTT
NA	TRBJ1-3	NA	TRBV18	15	CASSPGQSSGNTIYF	TGTGCCAGCTCACCGGGCCAGAGCTCTGGAAACACCATATATTTT
NA	TRBJ2-7	NA	TRBV10-1	13	CASSGSRDSPGYF	TGCGCCAGCAGCGGATCACGGGACTCCCCGGGGTACTTC
NA	TRBJ1-6	once	TRBV23-1	18	CASSQSRDAPLGNSPLHF	TGCGCCAGCAGTCAATCCCGGGACGCGCCTCTGGGGAATTCACCCCTCCACTTT
NA	TRBJ1-1	NA	TRBV12-5	13	CASGLVLNTEAFF	TGTGCTAGTGGTTTGGTTCTGAACACTGAAGCTTTCTTT
TRBD1	TRBJ1-5	NA	TRBV27	14	CASSGTGGSQPQHF	TGTGCCAGCAGTGGGACAGGGGGGAGTCAGCCCCAGCATTTT
NA	TRBJ2-6	NA	TRBV6-1	15	CASRPQASGANVLTF	TGTGCCAGCAGACCCCAGGCCTCTGGGGCCAACGTCCTGACTTTC
NA	TRBJ2-7	NA	TRBV6-6	12	CASSYSKDEQYF	TGTGCCAGCAGTTACTCGAAGGACGAGCAGTACTTC
NA	TRBJ1-1	NA	TRBV6-1	13	CASSESSGFEAFF	TGTGCCAGCAGTGAATCCTCGGGCTTTGAAGCTTTCTTT
NA	TRBJ1-5	NA	TRBV18	17	CASSPTSGARSNQPQHF	TGTGCCAGCTCACCTACCTCAGGGGCAAGGAGCAATCAGCCCCAGCATTTT
NA	TRBJ1-5	NA	TRBV7-2	18	CASRPEPGQGIFDQPQHF	TGTGCCAGCAGACCCGAGCCGGGCCAGGGGATTTTTGATCAGCCCCAGCATTTT
NA	TRBJ2-7	few	TRBV9	14	CASSVAGDATEQYF	TGTGCCAGCAGCGTAGCGGGGGATGCTACAGAGCAGTACTTC
NA	TRBJ1-2	NA	TRBV6-5	14	CASSLTGQNYGYTF	TGTGCCAGCAGTTTGACCGGACAGAACTATGGCTACACCTTC
NA	TRBJ2-2	few	TRBV3-1/TRBV3-2	15	CASSQGPREAGELFF	TGTGCCAGCAGCCAAGGCCCGAGGGAGGCCGGGGAGCTGTTTTTT
NA	TRBJ2-5	NA	TRBV12-3/TRBV12-4	13	CASSFLGQETQYF	TGTGCCAGCAGTTTTTTGGGGCAAGAGACCCAGTACTTC
TRBD2	TRBJ2-1	NA	TRBV6-5	15	CASSFSGGSYNEQFF	TGTGCCAGCAGTTTTTCGGGGGGGTCCTACAATGAGCAGTTCTTC
TRBD1	TRBJ1-5	NA	TRBV10-3	14	CASRDRGGYQPQHF	TGTGCCTCCCGGGACAGGGGAGGGTATCAGCCCCAGCATTTT
TRBD2	TRBJ2-2	once	TRBV2	15	CASSRSSGGTGELFF	TGTGCCAGCAGCCGTAGTAGCGGGGGAACCGGGGAGCTGTTTTTT
TRBD1	TRBJ1-4	NA	TRBV7-9	15	CASSLGTGGGEKLFF	TGTGCCAGCAGCTTGGGGACAGGGGGCGGTGAAAAACTGTTTTTT
TRBD1	TRBJ1-2	NA	TRBV2	14	CASTRQGTNYGYTF	TGTGCCAGCACCCGACAGGGAACTAACTATGGCTACACCTTC
TRBD2	TRBJ2-6	NA	TRBV7-9	17	CASSFSGGASGANVLTF	TGTGCCAGCAGCTTTAGCGGGGGGGCGTCTGGGGCCAACGTCCTGACTTTC
NA	TRBJ2-3	NA	TRBV7-2	13	CASSSGGLDTQYF	TGTGCCAGCAGCTCCGGGGGGCTGGATACGCAGTATTTT
NA	TRBJ2-7	NA	TRBV27	13	CASSWGAGYEQYF	TGTGCCAGCAGTTGGGGGGCCGGGTACGAGCAGTACTTC
NA	TRBJ1-6	NA	TRBV12-3/TRBV12-4	13	CASSLANNSPLHF	TGTGCCAGCAGTTTAGCCAATAATTCACCCCTCCACTTT
TRBD1	TRBJ2-5	NA	TRBV27	16	CASSLSRGQGAETQYF	TGTGCCAGCAGTTTATCCCGGGGACAGGGAGCCGAGACCCAGTACTTC
TRBD1	TRBJ2-3	once	TRBV9	16	CASSGGTGAITDTQYF	TGTGCCAGCAGCGGAGGGACAGGGGCGATCACAGATACGCAGTATTTT
NA	TRBJ2-7	NA	TRBV4-1	13	CASSQVQSYEQYF	TGCGCCAGCAGCCAGGTTCAGTCCTACGAGCAGTACTTC
NA	TRBJ2-7	NA	TRBV5-4	14	CASSFTGSSYEQYF	TGTGCCAGCAGCTTTACGGGATCCTCCTACGAGCAGTACTTC
NA	TRBJ1-6	NA	TRBV18	14	CASSLGTWPGPLHF	TGTGCCAGCTCACTCGGGACCTGGCCAGGACCCCTCCACTTT
NA	TRBJ2-2	NA	TRBV25-1	15	CASSEQRINTGELFF	TGTGCCAGCAGTGAACAGCGGATAAACACCGGGGAGCTGTTTTTT
NA	TRBJ1-2	NA	TRBV5-1	14	CASSQGGANYGYTF	TGCGCCAGCAGCCAAGGGGGAGCTAACTATGGCTACACCTTC
NA	TRBJ2-7	NA	TRBV3-1/TRBV3-2	13	CASSFGTTYEQYF	TGTGCCAGCAGCTTCGGGACGACCTACGAGCAGTACTTC
NA	TRBJ2-1	NA	TRBV6-5	15	CASSGPLGGVNEQFF	TGTGCCAGCAGCGGCCCCCTCGGGGGAGTCAATGAGCAGTTCTTC
NA	TRBJ1-1	once	TRBV5-1	15	CASSLLSAGNTEAFF	TGCGCCAGCAGCTTATTGTCGGCAGGGAACACTGAAGCTTTCTTT
NA	TRBJ2-3	NA	TRBV9	18	CASTSPKGLALTPDTQYF	TGTGCCAGCACCTCACCCAAGGGGCTCGCACTAACTCCAGATACGCAGTATTTT
TRBD1	TRBJ1-4	NA	TRBV7-8	14	CASSSRGLNEKLFF	TGTGCCAGCAGCTCCAGGGGGCTGAATGAAAAACTGTTTTTT
TRBD1	TRBJ1-2	NA	TRBV5-5	17	CASSLNGQAKSGYGYTF	TGTGCCAGCAGCCTTAATGGACAGGCGAAATCTGGGTACGGCTACACCTTC
NA	TRBJ1-2	NA	TRBV24-1	12	CATSDPGRGYTF	TGTGCCACCAGTGACCCAGGGAGGGGCTACACCTTC
NA	TRBJ1-3	NA	TRBV18	15	CASSPEVPGGNTIYF	TGTGCCAGCTCACCAGAGGTCCCAGGTGGAAACACCATATATTTT
NA	TRBJ1-2	NA	TRBV21-1	14	CASSKIGLRDGYTF	TGTGCCAGCAGCAAAATAGGATTAAGGGATGGCTACACCTTC
NA	TRBJ1-1	many	TRBV6-5	12	CASMISSTEAFF	TGTGCCAGCATGATTTCGAGCACTGAAGCTTTCTTT
NA	TRBJ1-3	NA	TRBV9	13	CASSGLRGNTIYF	TGTGCCAGCAGCGGACTCCGTGGAAACACCATATATTTT
NA	TRBJ1-1	NA	TRBV11-2	14	CASSRGWIYTEAFF	TGTGCCAGCAGCCGGGGCTGGATCTACACTGAAGCTTTCTTT
TRBD2	TRBJ2-1	NA	TRBV4-1	16	CASSQDGGSIRNEQFF	TGCGCCAGCAGCCAAGATGGCGGGAGCATCAGGAATGAGCAGTTCTTC
NA	TRBJ1-1	NA	TRBV2	15	CASSKGMTENTEAFF	TGTGCCAGCAGTAAAGGAATGACAGAGAACACTGAAGCTTTCTTT
NA	TRBJ1-2	once	TRBV7-9	14	CASSETTEKHGYTF	TGTGCCAGCAGCGAGACCACAGAAAAACATGGCTACACCTTC
NA	TRBJ1-2	NA	TRBV5-1	15	CASSLDISLYYGYTF	TGCGCCAGCAGCTTGGATATCAGCTTATACTATGGCTACACCTTC
NA	TRBJ1-1	NA	TRBV5-1	16	CASIRGAGDGNTEAFF	TGCGCCAGCATTCGGGGGGCCGGGGATGGGAACACTGAAGCTTTCTTT
TRBD1	TRBJ2-5	NA	TRBV3-1/TRBV3-2	15	CASSPSPGQQETQYF	TGTGCCAGCAGCCCAAGCCCGGGACAGCAAGAGACCCAGTACTTC
NA	TRBJ1-2	once	TRBV6-4	15	CASSEGRGLGYGYTF	TGTGCCAGCAGTGAGGGCCGGGGCCTAGGCTATGGCTACACCTTC
NA	TRBJ1-5	once	TRBV18	16	CASSPFETGQNQPQHF	TGTGCCAGCTCACCTTTCGAGACAGGCCAGAATCAGCCCCAGCATTTT